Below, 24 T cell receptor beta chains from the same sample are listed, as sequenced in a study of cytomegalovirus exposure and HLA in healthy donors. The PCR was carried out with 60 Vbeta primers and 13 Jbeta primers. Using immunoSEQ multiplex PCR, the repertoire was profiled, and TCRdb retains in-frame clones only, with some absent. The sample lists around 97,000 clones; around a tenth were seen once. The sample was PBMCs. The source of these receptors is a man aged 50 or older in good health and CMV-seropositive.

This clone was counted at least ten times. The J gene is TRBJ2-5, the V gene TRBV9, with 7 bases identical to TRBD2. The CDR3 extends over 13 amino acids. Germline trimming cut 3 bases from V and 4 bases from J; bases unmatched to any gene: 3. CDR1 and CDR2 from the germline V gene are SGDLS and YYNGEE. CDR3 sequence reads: CASSGDYVETQYF. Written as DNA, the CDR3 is TGTGCCAGCAGCGGGGACTACGTAGAGACCCAGTACTTC.

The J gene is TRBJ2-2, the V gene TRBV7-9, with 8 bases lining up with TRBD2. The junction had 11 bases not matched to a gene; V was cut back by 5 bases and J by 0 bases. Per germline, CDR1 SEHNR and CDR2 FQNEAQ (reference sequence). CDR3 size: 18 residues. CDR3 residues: CASSRSLGLVANTGELFF. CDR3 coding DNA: TGTGCCAGCAGCAGGAGCCTGGGACTAGTTGCGAACACCGGGGAGCTGTTTTTT.

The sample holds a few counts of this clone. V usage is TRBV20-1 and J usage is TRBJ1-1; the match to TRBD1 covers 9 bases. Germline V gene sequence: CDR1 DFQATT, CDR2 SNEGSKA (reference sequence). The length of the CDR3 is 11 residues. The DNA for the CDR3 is TGCAGGGGACAGGGAGGCACTGAAGCTTTCTTT. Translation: CRGQGGTEAFF.

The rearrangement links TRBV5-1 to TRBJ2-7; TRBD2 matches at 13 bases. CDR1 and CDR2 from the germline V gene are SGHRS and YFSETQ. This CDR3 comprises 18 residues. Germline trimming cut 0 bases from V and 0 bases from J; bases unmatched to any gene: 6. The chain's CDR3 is CASSLGLAGGSTSYEQYF. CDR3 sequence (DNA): TGCGCCAGCAGCTTGGGACTAGCGGGAGGCTCTACCTCCTACGAGCAGTACTTC.

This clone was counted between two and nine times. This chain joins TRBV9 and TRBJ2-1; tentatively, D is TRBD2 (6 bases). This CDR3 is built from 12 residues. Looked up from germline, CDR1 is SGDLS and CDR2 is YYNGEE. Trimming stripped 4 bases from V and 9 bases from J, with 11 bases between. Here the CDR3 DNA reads TGTGCCAGCAGCTTGACTAGTGGTGAGCAGTTCTTC. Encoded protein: CASSLTSGEQFF.

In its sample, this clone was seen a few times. CDR3 sequence: CASSLGTGGYGYTF. DNA for the CDR3: TGTGCCAGCAGTTTAGGGACAGGGGGCTATGGCTACACCTTC. The chain uses TRBV28 and TRBJ1-2; 11 bases are shared with TRBD1. Germline values: CDR1 MDHEN, CDR2 SYDVKM. With V trimmed by 2 bases and J by 4 bases, 0 bases remained unmatched. This CDR3 has 14 residues.

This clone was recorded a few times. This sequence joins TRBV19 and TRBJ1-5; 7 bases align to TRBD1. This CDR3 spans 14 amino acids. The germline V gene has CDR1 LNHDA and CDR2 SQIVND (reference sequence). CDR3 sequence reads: CAISPQGSNQPQHF. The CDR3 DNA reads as TGTGCAATATCCCCACAGGGGAGCAATCAGCCCCAGCATTTT. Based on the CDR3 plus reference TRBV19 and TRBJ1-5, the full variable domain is DGGITQSPKYLFRKEGQNVTLSCEQNLNHDAMYWYRQDPGQGLRLIYYSQIVNDFQKGDIAEGYSVSREKKESFPLTVTSAQKNPTAFYLCAISPQGSNQPQHFGDGTRLSIL.

Here the CDR3 DNA reads TGTGCCAGCAGCTCGGGACTGAGCACAGATACGCAGTATTTT. It is translated as CASSSGLSTDTQYF. The rearrangement uses TRBV7-9 and TRBJ2-3, with a tentative D call TRBD2 (6 bases). The CDR3 covers 14 residues. The V end lost 4 bases, the J end lost 0 bases, and 8 bases lay between the germline ends. CDR1 is SEHNR, CDR2 FQNEAQ, per germline (reference sequence).

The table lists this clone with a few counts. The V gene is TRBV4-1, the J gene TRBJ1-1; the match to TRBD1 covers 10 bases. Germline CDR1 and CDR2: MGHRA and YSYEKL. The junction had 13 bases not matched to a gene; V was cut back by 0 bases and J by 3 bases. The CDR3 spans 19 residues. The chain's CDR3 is CASSQDNFGDRGLHTEAFF. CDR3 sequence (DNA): TGCGCCAGCAGCCAAGATAATTTTGGCGACAGGGGGCTTCACACTGAAGCTTTCTTT.

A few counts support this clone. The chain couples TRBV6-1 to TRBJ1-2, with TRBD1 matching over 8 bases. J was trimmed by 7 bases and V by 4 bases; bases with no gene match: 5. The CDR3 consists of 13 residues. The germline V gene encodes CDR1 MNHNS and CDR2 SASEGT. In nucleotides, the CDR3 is TGTGCCAGCAGTGGACAGGGGCACGGTGGCTACACCTTC. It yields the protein CASSGQGHGGYTF.

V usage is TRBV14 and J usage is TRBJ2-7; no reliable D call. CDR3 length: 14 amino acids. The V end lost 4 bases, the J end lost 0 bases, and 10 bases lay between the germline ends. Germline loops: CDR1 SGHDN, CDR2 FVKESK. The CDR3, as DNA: TGTGCCAGCAGCCTCCCCTCGAGCTCCTACGAGCAGTACTTC. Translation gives CASSLPSSSYEQYF. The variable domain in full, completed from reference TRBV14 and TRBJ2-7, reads EAGVTQFPSHSVIEKGQTVTLRCDPISGHDNLYWYRRVMGKEIKFLLHFVKESKQDESGMPNNRFLAERTGGTYSTLKVQPAELEDSGVYFCASSLPSSSYEQYFGPGTRLTVT.

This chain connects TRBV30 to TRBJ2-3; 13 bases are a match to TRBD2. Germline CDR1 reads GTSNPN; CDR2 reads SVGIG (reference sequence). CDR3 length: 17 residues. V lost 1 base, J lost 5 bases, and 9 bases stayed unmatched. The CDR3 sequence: CAWSARRLAGGQDTQYF. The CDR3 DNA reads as TGTGCCTGGAGTGCGAGAAGACTAGCGGGAGGTCAAGATACGCAGTATTTT.

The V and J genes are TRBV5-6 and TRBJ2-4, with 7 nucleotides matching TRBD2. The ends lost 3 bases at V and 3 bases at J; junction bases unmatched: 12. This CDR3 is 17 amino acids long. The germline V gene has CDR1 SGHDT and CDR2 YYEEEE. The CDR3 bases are TGTGCCAGCAGCTCCGACGTGGGTCCGGGGGGCAAAAACATTCAGTACTTC. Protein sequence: CASSSDVGPGGKNIQYF.

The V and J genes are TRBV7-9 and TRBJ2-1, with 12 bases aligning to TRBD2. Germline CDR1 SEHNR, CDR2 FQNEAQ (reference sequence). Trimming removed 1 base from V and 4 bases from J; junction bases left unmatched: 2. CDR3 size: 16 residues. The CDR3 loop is CASSLVTSGRYNEQFF. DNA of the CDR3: TGTGCCAGCAGCTTAGTAACTAGCGGGAGGTACAATGAGCAGTTCTTC.

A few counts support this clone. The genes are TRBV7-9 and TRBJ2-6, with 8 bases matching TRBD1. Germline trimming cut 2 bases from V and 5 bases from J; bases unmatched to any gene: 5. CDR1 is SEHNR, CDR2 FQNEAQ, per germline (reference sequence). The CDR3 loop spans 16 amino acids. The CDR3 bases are TGTGCCAGCAGCTTATTAAGGACAGGGAGGGCCAACGTCCTGACTTTC. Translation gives CASSLLRTGRANVLTF.

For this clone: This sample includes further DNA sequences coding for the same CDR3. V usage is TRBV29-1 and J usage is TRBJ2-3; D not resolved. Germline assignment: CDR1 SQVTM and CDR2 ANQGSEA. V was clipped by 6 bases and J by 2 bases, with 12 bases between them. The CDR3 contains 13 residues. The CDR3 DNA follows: TGCAGCGTCGGGTGGTCGGTCACAGATACGCAGTATTTT. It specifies CSVGWSVTDTQYF.

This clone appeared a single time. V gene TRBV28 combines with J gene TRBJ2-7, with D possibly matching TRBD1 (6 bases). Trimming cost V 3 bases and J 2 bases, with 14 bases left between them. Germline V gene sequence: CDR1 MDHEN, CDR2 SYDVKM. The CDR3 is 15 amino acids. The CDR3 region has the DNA TGTGCCAGCAGTTTCCTGACAGGAACTACCTACGAGCAGTACTTC. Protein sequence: CASSFLTGTTYEQYF.

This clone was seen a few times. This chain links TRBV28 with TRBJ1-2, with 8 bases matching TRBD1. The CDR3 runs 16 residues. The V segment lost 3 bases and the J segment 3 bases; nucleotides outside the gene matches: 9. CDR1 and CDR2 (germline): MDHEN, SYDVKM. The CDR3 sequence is CASSLPQGTGYYGYTF. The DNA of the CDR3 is TGTGCCAGCAGTTTGCCCCAGGGGACAGGATACTATGGCTACACCTTC.

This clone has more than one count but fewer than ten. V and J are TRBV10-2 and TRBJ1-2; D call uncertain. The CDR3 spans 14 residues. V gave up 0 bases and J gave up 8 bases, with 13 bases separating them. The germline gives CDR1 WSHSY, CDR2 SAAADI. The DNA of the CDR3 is TGCGCCAGCAGTGAGTCAACCCTAGGTGGCGGCTACACCTTC. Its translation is CASSESTLGGGYTF.

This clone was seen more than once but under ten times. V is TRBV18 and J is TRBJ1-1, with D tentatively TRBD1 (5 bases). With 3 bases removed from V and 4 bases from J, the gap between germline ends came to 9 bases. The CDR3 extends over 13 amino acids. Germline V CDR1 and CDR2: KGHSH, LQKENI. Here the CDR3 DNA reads TGTGCCAGCTCACCTGGGCAGGGCACTGAAGCTTTCTTT. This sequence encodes CASSPGQGTEAFF.

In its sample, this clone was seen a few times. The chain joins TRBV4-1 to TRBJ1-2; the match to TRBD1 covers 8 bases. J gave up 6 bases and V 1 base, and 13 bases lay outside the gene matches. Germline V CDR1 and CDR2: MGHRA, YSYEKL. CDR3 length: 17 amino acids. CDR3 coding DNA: TGCGCCAGCAGCCAAGGGTCCGCGCAGGGGGCGGGCGATGGCTACACCTTC. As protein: CASSQGSAQGAGDGYTF.

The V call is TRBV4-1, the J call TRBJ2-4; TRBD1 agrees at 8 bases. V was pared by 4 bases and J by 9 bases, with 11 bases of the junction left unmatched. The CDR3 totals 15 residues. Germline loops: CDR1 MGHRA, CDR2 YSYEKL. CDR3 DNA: TGCGCCAGCAGCCCGGACAGGGTGTTTTCCGGCATTCAGTACTTC. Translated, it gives CASSPDRVFSGIQYF.

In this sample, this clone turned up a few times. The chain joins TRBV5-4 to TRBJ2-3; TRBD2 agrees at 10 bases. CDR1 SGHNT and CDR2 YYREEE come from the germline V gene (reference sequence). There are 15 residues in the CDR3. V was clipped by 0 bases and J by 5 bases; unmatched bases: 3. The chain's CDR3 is CASSLGLAGVDTQYF. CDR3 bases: TGTGCCAGCAGCTTGGGGCTAGCGGGAGTAGATACGCAGTATTTT.

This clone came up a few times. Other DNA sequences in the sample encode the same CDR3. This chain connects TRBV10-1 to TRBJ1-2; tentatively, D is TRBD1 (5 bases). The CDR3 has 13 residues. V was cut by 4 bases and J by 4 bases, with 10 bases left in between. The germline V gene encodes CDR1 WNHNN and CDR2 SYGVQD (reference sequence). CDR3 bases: TGCGCCAGCAGTGCGTCCGGGGGCTATGGCTACACCTTC. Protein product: CASSASGGYGYTF.